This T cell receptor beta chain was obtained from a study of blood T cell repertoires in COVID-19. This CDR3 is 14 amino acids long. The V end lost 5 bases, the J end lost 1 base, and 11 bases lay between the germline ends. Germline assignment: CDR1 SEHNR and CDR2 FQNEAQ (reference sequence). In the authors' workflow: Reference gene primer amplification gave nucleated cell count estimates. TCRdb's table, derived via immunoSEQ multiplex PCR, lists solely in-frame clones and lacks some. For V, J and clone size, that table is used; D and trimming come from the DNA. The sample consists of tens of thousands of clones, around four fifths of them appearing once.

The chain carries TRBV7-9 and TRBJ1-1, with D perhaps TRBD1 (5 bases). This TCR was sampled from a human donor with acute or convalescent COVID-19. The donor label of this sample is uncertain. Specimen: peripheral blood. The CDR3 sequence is CASSRFQGNTEAFF. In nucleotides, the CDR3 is TGTGCCAGCAGCCGCTTCCAGGGGAACACTGAAGCTTTCTTT. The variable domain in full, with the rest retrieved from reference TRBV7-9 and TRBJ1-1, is DTGVSQNPRHKITKRGQNVTFRCDPISEHNRLYWYRQTLGQGPEFLTYFQNEAQLEKSRLLSDRFSAERPKGSFSTLEIQRTEQGDSAMYLCASSRFQGNTEAFFGQGTRLTVV.